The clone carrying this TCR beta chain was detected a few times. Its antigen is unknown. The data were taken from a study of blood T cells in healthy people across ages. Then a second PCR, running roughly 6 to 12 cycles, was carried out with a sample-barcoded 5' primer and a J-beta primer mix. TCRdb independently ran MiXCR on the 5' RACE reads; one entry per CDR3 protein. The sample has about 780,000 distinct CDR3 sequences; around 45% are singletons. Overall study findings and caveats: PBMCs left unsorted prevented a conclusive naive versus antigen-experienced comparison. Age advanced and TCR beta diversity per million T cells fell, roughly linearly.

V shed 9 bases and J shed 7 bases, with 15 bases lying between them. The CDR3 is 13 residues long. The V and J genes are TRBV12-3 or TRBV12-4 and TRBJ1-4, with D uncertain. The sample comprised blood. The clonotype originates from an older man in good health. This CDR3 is CASSLYSSEKLFF. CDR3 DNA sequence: TGTGCCAGTAGCCTTTACAGCAGTGAAAAACTGTTTTTT.